This TCR beta chain is drawn from a study of sequential checkpoint blockade in melanoma. As for the study in general: First-line arms were nivolumab then ipilimumab, or the reverse, randomized 1:1. After both sequences, patients received maintenance nivolumab.

Specified treatment: randomized to nivolumab then ipilimumab (arm A) or the reverse (arm B). DNA-damaging chemotherapy had not been given to any patient beforehand. PBMC sorting kept live CD3+CD8+ cells without CD19 or CD56. Using immunoSEQ multiplex PCR, the repertoire was profiled, and TCRdb retains in-frame clones only, with some absent. The sample lists approximately 6,300 clones, around half occurring once. Germline-derived CDR1 and CDR2 are SGHDT and YYEEEE. The CDR3 runs to 16 residues. Trimming left V 4 bases short and J 3 bases short, with 14 bases between. Sequencing used CD8+ T cells sorted from blood (inferred from file names), obtained from a patient given nivolumab and ipilimumab in sequence. The TCR comes from a human donor with melanoma. This chain links TRBV5-6 with TRBJ1-6; tentative D call: TRBD1 (6 bases). The CDR3 DNA is TGTGCCAGCAGCCGGCGCAGGGGAATCTATAATTCACCCCTCCACTTT. The encoded protein is CASSRRRGIYNSPLHF.